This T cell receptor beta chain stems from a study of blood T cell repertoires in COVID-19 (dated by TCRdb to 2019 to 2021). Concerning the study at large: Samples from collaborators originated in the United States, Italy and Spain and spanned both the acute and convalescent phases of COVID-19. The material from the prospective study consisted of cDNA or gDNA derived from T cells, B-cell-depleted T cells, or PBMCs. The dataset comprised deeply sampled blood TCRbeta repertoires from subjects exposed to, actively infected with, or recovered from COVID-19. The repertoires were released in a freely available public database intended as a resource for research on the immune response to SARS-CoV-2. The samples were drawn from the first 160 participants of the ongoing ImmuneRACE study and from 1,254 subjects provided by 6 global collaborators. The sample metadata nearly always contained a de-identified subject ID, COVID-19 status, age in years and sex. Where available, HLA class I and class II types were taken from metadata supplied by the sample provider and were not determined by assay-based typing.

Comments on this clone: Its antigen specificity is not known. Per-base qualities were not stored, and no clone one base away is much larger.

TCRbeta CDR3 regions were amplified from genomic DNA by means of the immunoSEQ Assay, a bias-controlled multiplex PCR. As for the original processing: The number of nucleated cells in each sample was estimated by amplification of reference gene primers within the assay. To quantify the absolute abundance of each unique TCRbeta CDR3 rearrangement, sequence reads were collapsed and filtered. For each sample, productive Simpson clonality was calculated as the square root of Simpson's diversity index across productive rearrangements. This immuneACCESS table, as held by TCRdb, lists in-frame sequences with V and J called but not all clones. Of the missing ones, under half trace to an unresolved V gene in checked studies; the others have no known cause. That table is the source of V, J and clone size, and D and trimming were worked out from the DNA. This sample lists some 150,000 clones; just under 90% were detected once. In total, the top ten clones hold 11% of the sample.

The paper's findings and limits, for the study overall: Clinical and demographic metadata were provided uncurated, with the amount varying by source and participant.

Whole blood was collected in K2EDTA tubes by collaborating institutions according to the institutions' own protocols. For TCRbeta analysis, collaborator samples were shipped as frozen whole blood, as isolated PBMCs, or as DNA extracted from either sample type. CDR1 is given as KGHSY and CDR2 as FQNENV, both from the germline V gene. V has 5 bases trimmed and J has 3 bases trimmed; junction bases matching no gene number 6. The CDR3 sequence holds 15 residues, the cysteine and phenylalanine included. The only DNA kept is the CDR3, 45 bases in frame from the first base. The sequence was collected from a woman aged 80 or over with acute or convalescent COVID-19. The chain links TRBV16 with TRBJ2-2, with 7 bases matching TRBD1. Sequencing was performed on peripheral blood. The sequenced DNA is TGTGCCAGCAGCTCGCCGGGACAGTACACCGGGGAGCTGTTTTTT. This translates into CASSSPGQYTGELFF.